This T cell receptor (beta chain) is from a study of control samples from healthy donors and cancer patients. The method was immunoSEQ multiplex PCR; TCRdb's version includes in-frame clones alone and lacks a portion of them. The table has over 150,000 clones, roughly 94% seen once. Germline loops: CDR1 SEHNR, CDR2 FQNEAQ (reference sequence). The CDR3 contains 16 residues. V shed 1 base and J shed 3 bases, with 12 bases lying between them. The source of this sequence is a man in his 60s with colorectal cancer. The sequenced sample was PBMCs. The chain links TRBV7-9 to TRBJ2-2; D tentatively reads TRBD1 or TRBD2 (5 bases each). The CDR3 here is CASSLDSGRDTGELFF. The CDR3 nucleotides read TGTGCCAGCAGCTTAGATTCAGGGAGAGACACCGGGGAGCTGTTTTTT.